The next 8 T cell receptor beta chains were all read from a single sample in a study of T cells expressing NK-cell markers. Each CDR3 protein gets one entry in TCRdb, which reprocessed the 5' RACE reads and gives no DNA. The sample yields roughly 280,000 distinct CDR3 sequences, of which the top ten take up around 0.42%. Material for sequencing was blood T cells: a sorted CD56 or NKG2C T cell subset, CD4+ or CD8+ T cells, or bulk PBMC T cells (not recorded which). The source is a man younger than 35 in good health.

The chain has TRBV11-1 and TRBJ2-1. This CDR3 is built from 11 residues. CDR1 is SGHAT and CDR2 is FQDESV in the germline V gene (reference sequence). CDR3 loop: CASSQENEQFF.

This chain joins TRBV12-3 or TRBV12-4 and TRBJ2-1. There are 13 residues in the CDR3. CDR3 region: CASTQGVYNEQFF.

The chain uses TRBV20-1 and TRBJ2-5. The CDR3 sequence is 13 residues long. Looked up from germline, CDR1 is DFQATT and CDR2 is SNEGSKA (reference sequence). CDR3 sequence reads: CSARPSLQETQYF.

V usage is TRBV11-2 and J usage is TRBJ2-1; TCRdb's D call of TRBD2 is untestable without DNA. CDR1 and CDR2 (germline): SGHAT, FQNNGV. The CDR3 is made up of 16 amino acids. This CDR3 is CASSHLAGDTYNEQFF.

This chain connects TRBV20-1 to TRBJ2-3; without DNA, the TCRdb call of TRBD2 cannot be checked. CDR1 is DFQATT and CDR2 is SNEGSKA in the germline V gene (reference sequence). There are 16 residues in the CDR3. This CDR3 reads CSARVGLAGDWGTQYF.

The chain employs TRBV4-1 and TRBJ1-3. Germline CDR1 reads MGHRA; CDR2 reads YSYEKL. The CDR3 totals 17 residues. The CDR3 sequence is CASSLARGGGSGNTIYF.

The J gene is TRBJ1-4, the V gene TRBV7-2; TCRdb designates TRBD1, a call that cannot be tested without DNA. There are 15 residues in the CDR3. Germline V gene sequence: CDR1 SGHTA, CDR2 FQGNSA. CDR3 region: CASSLKQGPGVKLFF.

The chain links TRBV20-1 to TRBJ2-1; the TRBD2 assignment by TCRdb is unverifiable without DNA. Germline loops: CDR1 DFQATT, CDR2 SNEGSKA (reference sequence). The CDR3 loop spans 16 amino acids. The CDR3 sequence is CSASVPASPIYNEQFF.